The rows below give T cell receptor beta chains drawn from one sample of a study of naive and memory T cell subsets. TCRdb re-called the 5' RACE reads with MiXCR, one entry per CDR3 protein. The data contain roughly 48,000 distinct CDR3 sequences, 4.7% of them singletons. Receptor source: a female donor in good health. CDR3s include the opening cysteine and the closing phenylalanine or tryptophan. D genes are given only for firm matches. The listing skips clone size in some rows; elsewhere it reads once, few, many or a size class.

abundance	v_gene	j_gene	d_gene	CDR3aa	CDR3nt
many	TRBV20-1	TRBJ2-1	TRBD1	CSAIPGTGSYNEQFF	TGCAGTGCTATACCCGGGACAGGTTCCTACAATGAGCAGTTCTTC
-	TRBV28	TRBJ2-7	-	CASKMVRDYEQYF	TGTGCCAGCAAGATGGTGCGGGACTACGAGCAGTACTTC
many	TRBV27	TRBJ1-1	-	CASSSPRGRIEAFF	TGTGCCAGCAGTTCCCCTCGAGGTCGGATCGAAGCTTTCTTT
many	TRBV29-1	TRBJ2-7	-	CSVEYSPYEQYF	TGCAGCGTTGAATACTCACCTTACGAGCAGTACTTC
many	TRBV29-1	TRBJ2-7	-	CSVEGLTYEQYF	TGCAGCGTTGAGGGACTTACCTACGAGCAGTACTTC
many	TRBV2	TRBJ2-7	-	CASSDVQGGGPYEQYF	TGTGCCAGCAGTGATGTTCAGGGGGGTGGGCCGTACGAGCAGTACTTC
many	TRBV12-3/TRBV12-4	TRBJ2-1	-	CASSLQGSGAFNEQFF	TGTGCCAGCAGCTTACAGGGATCGGGAGCCTTCAATGAGCAGTTCTTC
many	TRBV20-1	TRBJ1-5	TRBD1	CSARPVTGGNQPQHF	TGCAGTGCCAGACCTGTGACAGGGGGTAATCAGCCCCAGCATTTT
many	TRBV30	TRBJ2-2	-	CAWSVQSELFF	TGTGCCTGGAGTGTACAGTCTGAGCTGTTTTTT
many	TRBV30	TRBJ1-2	-	CAWPRGPYGYTF	TGTGCCTGGCCCCGGGGCCCCTATGGCTACACCTTC
many	TRBV12-3/TRBV12-4	TRBJ2-2	-	CASSSRAGELFF	TGTGCCAGCAGCTCTAGAGCCGGGGAGCTGTTTTTT
many	TRBV20-1	TRBJ2-3	-	CSAGQPARNTDTQYF	TGCAGTGCTGGACAACCAGCGCGGAACACAGATACGCAGTATTTT
many	TRBV7-2	TRBJ1-5	-	CASSLDQPQHF	TGTGCCAGCAGCTTAGATCAGCCCCAGCATTTT
many	TRBV12-3/TRBV12-4	TRBJ1-1	-	CASSSPAGGNTEAFF	TGTGCCAGCAGTTCCCCCGCAGGAGGGAACACTGAAGCTTTCTTT
medium-sized	TRBV20-1	TRBJ2-7	-	CSARDGTRDYEQYF	TGCAGTGCTAGAGATGGAACCAGGGACTACGAGCAGTACTTC
many	TRBV16	TRBJ1-5	TRBD1	CASSQWTGANQPQHF	TGTGCCAGCAGCCAATGGACAGGGGCAAATCAGCCCCAGCATTTT
many	TRBV29-1	TRBJ1-5	-	CSVGRGYNQPQHF	TGCAGCGTTGGTCGAGGTTACAATCAGCCCCAGCATTTT
-	TRBV4-3	TRBJ1-2	TRBD1	CASSRTGWYGYTF	TGCGCCAGCAGTCGGACAGGGTGGTATGGCTACACCTTC
-	TRBV7-2	TRBJ1-2	-	CASRPGFQQGYGYTF	TGTGCCAGCAGGCCAGGGTTCCAACAAGGATATGGCTACACCTTC
many	TRBV27	TRBJ2-1	TRBD2	CASSLRLGGNEQFF	TGTGCCAGCAGTTTAAGGTTGGGGGGGAATGAGCAGTTCTTC
many	TRBV19	TRBJ2-3	-	CASSMGLPDTQYF	TGTGCCAGTAGTATGGGGCTTCCAGATACGCAGTATTTT
many	TRBV5-1	TRBJ2-7	-	CASSFSVGTLAEQYF	TGCGCCAGCAGCTTTAGTGTCGGGACTCTGGCCGAGCAGTACTTC
-	TRBV20-1	TRBJ2-7	TRBD1	CSASYRGYYYEQYF	TGCAGTGCTAGCTACAGGGGGTACTACTACGAGCAGTACTTC
many	TRBV13	TRBJ1-3	-	CASILRGAPGNTIYF	TGTGCCAGCATCCTCCGGGGGGCTCCTGGAAACACCATATATTTT
many	TRBV20-1	TRBJ1-4	-	CSAQSTPDRGEKLFF	TGCAGTGCTCAATCCACCCCGGACCGGGGTGAAAAACTGTTTTTT
many	TRBV10-3	TRBJ2-3	-	CAISESSGRQDTQYF	TGTGCCATCAGTGAGTCGTCGGGCAGGCAAGATACGCAGTATTTT
-	TRBV5-4	TRBJ2-5	-	CASTGSGEETQYF	TGTGCCAGCACTGGCTCGGGGGAAGAGACCCAGTACTTC
many	TRBV29-1	TRBJ1-2	-	CSVGGGILWGYTF	TGCAGCGTTGGAGGGGGGATCCTTTGGGGCTACACCTTC
many	TRBV25-1	TRBJ2-1	-	CASSPSSNSYNEQFF	TGTGCCAGCAGCCCCTCCTCTAACAGCTACAATGAGCAGTTCTTC
many	TRBV7-8	TRBJ2-1	TRBD2	CASSLAASGFYNEQFF	TGTGCCAGCAGCTTAGCGGCTAGCGGATTTTACAATGAGCAGTTCTTC
many	TRBV28	TRBJ1-1	TRBD1	CASSLWRGTGVNTEAFF	TGTGCCAGCAGTTTATGGAGGGGGACAGGGGTAAACACTGAAGCTTTCTTT
-	TRBV29-1	TRBJ2-1	-	CSVAWGYNEQFF	TGCAGCGTTGCTTGGGGATACAATGAGCAGTTCTTC
few	TRBV5-4	TRBJ2-2	-	CASSLGASGELFF	TGTGCCAGCAGTTTGGGGGCCTCCGGGGAGCTGTTTTTT
few	TRBV5-1	TRBJ2-7	-	CASSLVALGEQYF	TGCGCCAGCAGCTTGGTGGCTCTAGGCGAGCAGTACTTC
many	TRBV10-3	TRBJ1-4	-	CAISTQGAGEKLFF	TGTGCCATCAGTACCCAGGGAGCGGGTGAAAAACTGTTTTTT
many	TRBV18	TRBJ1-1	-	CASSPPNGEAFF	TGTGCCAGCTCACCACCGAACGGTGAAGCTTTCTTT
many	TRBV18	TRBJ1-1	-	CASSPQSMNTEAFF	TGTGCCAGCTCACCACAATCTATGAACACTGAAGCTTTCTTT
many	TRBV30	TRBJ2-1	TRBD2	CAWSVNGAGGPSSF	TGTGCCTGGAGTGTAAATGGTGCGGGAGGGCCGTCAAGCTTC
many	TRBV28	TRBJ1-5	-	CASSPNLGSGNQPQHF	TGTGCCAGCAGTCCTAATCTGGGCAGCGGCAATCAGCCCCAGCATTTT
few	TRBV5-1	TRBJ2-1	TRBD2	CASSLPGTSGFNEQFF	TGCGCCAGCAGCCTGCCCGGGACTAGCGGGTTCAATGAGCAGTTCTTC
many	TRBV6-6	TRBJ2-3	-	CASSFNRDGQSTDTQYF	TGTGCCAGCAGTTTCAACAGGGACGGCCAAAGCACAGATACGCAGTATTTT
-	TRBV19	TRBJ2-3	TRBD2	CASSRLAGGADTQYF	TGTGCCAGTAGTAGACTAGCGGGAGGCGCAGATACGCAGTATTTT
many	TRBV3-1	TRBJ2-2	TRBD2	CASSPGAGDTGELFF	TGTGCCAGCAGCCCCGGGGCGGGGGACACCGGGGAGCTGTTTTTT